This T cell receptor beta chain was sequenced in a study of response to subunit inactivated influenza vaccine. Study findings and constraints: Seasonal influenza vaccination, on each occasion, was suggested by the authors to recruit few new T cells.

Ten or more counts support this clonotype. Its specificity is unknown. TCRdb ran MiXCR on the RT-PCR reads and lists one entry per CDR3 protein. In the table there are 170,000 or so distinct CDR3 sequences, about 10% of which are singletons. Germline CDR1 and CDR2: LGHNA and YSLEER. V was trimmed by 2 bases and J by 2 bases, leaving 9 bases between them. CDR3 length: 14 amino acids. The sequence was obtained from a man aged 50 to 69 who received an inactivated influenza vaccine. The chain couples TRBV4-3 to TRBJ2-5; no reliable D call. Sequenced here: CD8+ T cells sorted from PBMCs, sampled roughly 24 months after vaccination. CDR3 amino acids: CASSQMSGQETQYF. The CDR3 DNA is TGCGCCAGCAGCCAAATGTCAGGTCAAGAGACCCAGTACTTC.